These T cell receptor beta chains were read from a single sample in a study of response to subunit inactivated influenza vaccine. TCRdb processed the RT-PCR reads anew with MiXCR; each CDR3 protein has one entry. The sample yields fewer than 700,000 distinct CDR3 sequences, roughly 13% seen once. Sequences were derived from PBMCs from blood, sampled 45 days after vaccination. The receptors shown here come from a man aged 50 to 60 who received an inactivated influenza vaccine. Both conserved end residues are part of each CDR3.

TRBJ1-2,TRBV4-3,CASSQERGTGYTF
TRBJ1-2,TRBV20-1,CSARLIDGYTF
TRBJ2-5,TRBV5-1,CASSLQDGQETQYF
TRBJ2-3,TRBV14,CASSQDQLARTDTQYF
TRBJ2-1,TRBV7-2,CASSPRVGGQFF
TRBJ2-7,TRBV6-1,CASSPPGLAYEQYF
TRBJ2-7,TRBV20-1,CSTRPGRLAGGLSYEQYF
TRBJ1-6,TRBV7-9,CASSLGPPREKDSPLHF
TRBJ2-6,TRBV4-2,CASSQDRGANVLTF
TRBJ1-1,TRBV4-1,CASSQESLGGRRTEAFF
TRBJ2-2,TRBV6-5,CASSYGPGELFF
TRBJ2-7,TRBV5-1,CASSLIGQSYEQYF
TRBJ1-5,TRBV6-5,CASSYPGRGSQPQHF
TRBJ2-7,TRBV12-3/TRBV12-4,CASSLSGKGTEQYF
TRBJ2-7,TRBV20-1,CSASGLAGREQYF
TRBJ2-1,TRBV29-1,CSVGTSGSHNEQFF